This TCR beta chain was observed in a study of CD8 T cells in ankylosing spondylitis. The study's findings and limits: Roughly eight highly homologous variants made up a TCR beta motif, and this motif appeared characteristic of ankylosing spondylitis blood. Clones tied to disease were said to be significantly enriched in matched ankylosing spondylitis synovial fluid.

This clonotype was counted a few times. What it binds is not known. Quantitative 5'-RACE with molecular barcodes was used to make the TCR beta libraries. Each CDR3 protein is one row after TCRdb ran MiXCR on the 5' RACE reads. This sample yields some 290,000 distinct CDR3 sequences, of which 20% are seen a single time; 7.5% to 9% belongs to the top ten. Input material: blood, either unsorted or a sorted T cell fraction (not recorded which). The clonotype originates from a male donor with ankylosing spondylitis or in good health (not recorded which).

This CDR3 is CASRLGQGQVLTF. CDR3 DNA: TGTGCCAGCAGACTGGGACAGGGTCAGGTCCTGACTTTC. The chain couples TRBV27 to TRBJ2-6, with 9 positions matching TRBD1. Germline V lookup: CDR1 MNHEY, CDR2 SMNVEV (reference sequence). The CDR3 has 13 amino acids. Trimming took 6 bases from V and 13 from J; bases not matched to a gene: 7.